The 21 T cell receptor beta chains below were found in one sample sequenced in a study of CD8+ T cells in alopecia areata (dated by TCRdb to the late 2010s). The sample's time point label is to be understood as: baseline before oral tofacitinib. Libraries were made using the immunoSEQ multiplex PCR assay. For TCR sequencing, RNA was extracted from every sample and reverse transcribed into cDNA to serve as template. TCRdb took this table from immuneACCESS and kept in-frame rearrangements with V and J called. Such tables lack part of the clones; where checked against another copy, unresolved V genes explain under half of the gap, and the rest is unexplained. The sample has 150,000 to 160,000 clones on record, more than 45% of them singletons. In total, the top ten clones hold around 19% of the sample. This sample comprised CD8+ T cells sorted from blood, obtained at week 0. The receptors shown here come from a human donor with alopecia areata.

V and J are TRBV15 and TRBJ1-6; D perhaps matches TRBD1 (6 bases). CDR1 is LNHNV and CDR2 is YYDKDF in the germline V gene (reference sequence). Trimming pared 3 bases from V and 10 bases from J, leaving 19 bases between. CDR3 size: 16 residues. The CDR3 here is CATSSRLLGAGSPLHF. DNA of the CDR3: TGTGCCACCAGCAGTCGTTTGCTGGGGGCAGGGTCACCCCTCCACTTT.

In its sample, this clone was seen a few times. The J gene is TRBJ2-7, the V gene TRBV12-5, with 7 bases that match TRBD1. V was clipped by 6 bases and J by 5 bases; unmatched bases: 10. The CDR3 is 14 amino acids. Germline values: CDR1 LGHNT, CDR2 FRNRAP. CDR3 in DNA: TGTGCTAGTGGATCCAGGGGGAAGGGGGACGAGCAGTACTTC. Translating it yields CASGSRGKGDEQYF.

This rearrangement joins TRBV2 to TRBJ2-7; a weak D match, TRBD2 (6 bases). The germline CDR1 and CDR2 sequences are SNHLY and FYNNEI. V was clipped by 1 base and J by 5 bases, with 12 bases between them. The CDR3 runs 14 residues. CDR3 sequence reads: CASSEVGGLNEQYF. CDR3 DNA sequence: TGTGCCAGCAGTGAAGTTGGAGGGTTGAACGAGCAGTACTTC.

The chain has TRBV5-6 and TRBJ2-7; D ambiguous. Trimming took off 3 bases at V and 2 bases at J, with 12 bases between the two ends. The CDR3 spans 14 residues. The germline gives CDR1 SGHDT, CDR2 YYEEEE. The CDR3 nucleotides are TGTGCCAGCAGCTCACCGGACGGACCCTACGAGCAGTACTTC. Encoded protein: CASSSPDGPYEQYF.

The chain links TRBV6-1 to TRBJ1-2; the D gene is possibly TRBD1 (6 bases). The length of the CDR3 is 15 residues. V was clipped by 6 bases and J by 4 bases, with 18 bases between them. Per germline, CDR1 MNHNS and CDR2 SASEGT. CDR3 in DNA: TGTGCCAGCAGCACAACCCAGGGACAAATCTATGGCTACACCTTC. Residues: CASSTTQGQIYGYTF.

There are a few counts of this clone. V usage is TRBV25-1 and J usage is TRBJ1-4; D unclear. V lost 8 bases to trimming and J lost 5 bases, with 3 bases between them. Germline values: CDR1 MGHDK, CDR2 SYGVNS. The CDR3 is made up of 10 amino acids. In DNA form, the CDR3 reads TGTGCCAGCTGGAATGAAAAACTGTTTTTT. Translating it yields CASWNEKLFF. The full variable domain, completed using reference TRBV25-1 and TRBJ1-4, is EADIYQTPRYLVIGTGKKITLECSQTMGHDKMYWYQQDPGMELHLIHYSYGVNSTEKGDLSSESTVSRIRTEHFPLTLESARPSHTSQYLCASWNEKLFFGSGTQLSVL.

V gene TRBV9 combines with J gene TRBJ2-7; 8 bases agree with TRBD1. V was pared by 4 bases and J by 4 bases, with 7 bases of the junction left unmatched. Germline CDR1 SGDLS, CDR2 YYNGEE. The CDR3 spans 14 residues. CDR3 nucleotides: TGTGCCAGCAGCCCGAGACAGGGGTCATACGAGCAGTACTTC. As protein: CASSPRQGSYEQYF.

V is TRBV5-6 and J is TRBJ2-7; tentatively, D is TRBD2 (5 bases). This CDR3 is built from 16 residues. V was shortened by 0 bases and J by 2 bases, with 15 bases between the two germline ends. Germline CDR1 SGHDT, CDR2 YYEEEE. In DNA form, the CDR3 reads TGTGCCAGCAGCTTGGGGCCGGGATCGGCGCCCTACGAGCAGTACTTC. Its translation is CASSLGPGSAPYEQYF.

In this sample, this clone turned up a few times. V and J are TRBV5-6 and TRBJ1-2; D perhaps matches TRBD1 (6 bases). The CDR3 has 14 amino acids. CDR1 and CDR2 (germline): SGHDT, YYEEEE. V was shortened by 2 bases and J by 2 bases, with 10 bases between the two germline ends. CDR3 sequence (DNA): TGTGCCAGCAGCTTTTGGCAGGGGAACTATGGCTACACCTTC. It codes for CASSFWQGNYGYTF.

This clone was detected a few times. The gene calls are TRBV6-6 and TRBJ2-3, with D possibly matching TRBD1 (6 bases). The CDR3 spans 16 residues. The germline gives CDR1 MNHNY, CDR2 SVGAGI (reference sequence). V was shortened by 6 bases and J by 0 bases, with 16 bases between the two germline ends. The CDR3 DNA reads TGTGCCAGCAGCCCAATTCACAGGGTTAGCACAGATACGCAGTATTTT. Amino acids: CASSPIHRVSTDTQYF.

The chain uses TRBV4-3 and TRBJ2-5; 11 bases align to TRBD2. This CDR3 contains 16 residues. Germline values: CDR1 LGHNA, CDR2 YSLEER. Unmatched junction bases numbered 7, after V lost 3 bases and J lost 4 bases. CDR3 bases: TGCGCCAGCAGCCAGGAACTAGCGGGGGATCGAGAGACCCAGTACTTC. It encodes CASSQELAGDRETQYF.

This sequence joins TRBV4-3 and TRBJ1-1; D unresolved. V was trimmed by 0 bases and J by 3 bases, leaving 8 bases between them. The CDR3 loop spans 14 amino acids. Germline CDR1 LGHNA, CDR2 YSLEER. In DNA form, the CDR3 reads TGCGCCAGCAGCCAAGATATAGATCACACTGAAGCTTTCTTT. Translated, it gives CASSQDIDHTEAFF.

The chain links TRBV4-1 to TRBJ2-6; no definite D call. CDR3 length equals 17 residues. Deletions cut 0 bases from V and 4 bases from J, with 13 bases between. Germline CDR1 and CDR2: MGHRA and YSYEKL. The CDR3: CASSQDVGVSGANVLTF. The CDR3 DNA sequence: TGCGCCAGCAGCCAAGATGTTGGGGTGTCCGGGGCCAACGTCCTGACTTTC.

The chain joins TRBV29-1 to TRBJ2-2; no firm D call. The germline CDR1 and CDR2 sequences are SQVTM and ANQGSEA. V lost 3 bases and J 1 base, leaving 3 bases between the germline ends. The CDR3 length is 12 residues. Written as DNA, the CDR3 is TGCAGCGTTGAGAAGAACACCGGGGAGCTGTTTTTT. This translates into CSVEKNTGELFF.

The V call is TRBV27, the J call TRBJ2-7; a possible D gene is TRBD1 (6 bases). Germline V gives CDR1 MNHEY, CDR2 SMNVEV (reference sequence). This CDR3 comprises 12 residues. The germline V and J ends were trimmed by 8 bases and 2 bases, with 10 bases remaining between them. The CDR3 bases are TGTGCCAGCGGACAGAACGCCTACGAGCAGTACTTC. It is translated as CASGQNAYEQYF.

The chain employs TRBV30 and TRBJ2-7, with D possibly being TRBD2 (6 bases). Germline CDR1 and CDR2: GTSNPN and SVGIG (reference sequence). The V end was cut by 3 bases, the J end by 2 bases, with 11 bases between. The CDR3 runs to 13 residues. CDR3 nucleotide sequence: TGTGCCTGGAGAGGGCCGGGGGCCTACGAGCAGTACTTC. Translated: CAWRGPGAYEQYF.

This clone was observed a single time. The chain uses TRBV5-1 and TRBJ2-3; no definite D call. The germline V gene has CDR1 SGHRS and CDR2 YFSETQ. This CDR3 contains 17 residues. The V gene lost 4 bases and the J gene lost 3 bases, with 21 bases spanning the gap. CDR3 sequence reads: CASSPNTDLLGTDTQYF. The CDR3 nucleotides are TGCGCCAGCAGCCCTAACACCGACCTCCTTGGGACAGATACGCAGTATTTT.

A few counts support this clone. At one end the junction does not follow the germline gene, possibly because of a read error. V and J are TRBV7-6 and TRBJ2-4, with 7 positions matching TRBD1. Germline-derived CDR1 and CDR2 are SGHVS and FNYEAQ. The CDR3 loop spans 15 amino acids. CDR3 DNA: TGTGCCAGCAGAGGTACCCCTACTTCCCCGGCCGGGACAGACTTC. Translation gives CASRGTPTSPAGTDF. Looking up the rest from reference TRBV7-6 and TRBJ2-4 gives the full variable domain: GAGVSQSPRYKVTKRGQDVALRCDPISGHVSLYWYRQALGQGPEFLTYFNYEAQQDKSGLPNDRFSAERPEGSISTLTIQRTEQRDSAMYRCASRGTPTSPAGTDFGAGTRLSVL.

V and J are TRBV18 and TRBJ2-1; D remains ambiguous. From germline, CDR1 is KGHSH and CDR2 LQKENI. The CDR3 runs 11 residues. Trimming cost V 6 bases and J 8 bases, with 8 bases left between them. CDR3 sequence (DNA): TGTGCCAGCTCCCCGGTAGATGAGCAGTTCTTC. Translating gives CASSPVDEQFF.

The chain links TRBV5-1 to TRBJ1-2, with a possible D match to TRBD1 (6 bases). There are 14 residues in the CDR3. Germline V CDR1 and CDR2: SGHRS, YFSETQ. Trimming stripped 5 bases from V and 6 bases from J, with 17 bases between. CDR3 loop: CASRSDRSPNGYTF. The CDR3 nucleotides read TGCGCCAGCAGGTCCGACAGGTCCCCCAATGGCTACACCTTC.

This clone was counted only a few times. The V and J genes are TRBV29-1 and TRBJ1-2, with D unclear. The V end was cut by 5 bases, the J end by 6 bases, with 10 bases between. The CDR3 extends over 11 amino acids. The V gene's germline CDR1 is SQVTM and CDR2 ANQGSEA. The CDR3: CSVSGSDGYTF. Here the CDR3 DNA reads TGCAGCGTTTCCGGGTCTGATGGCTACACCTTC.